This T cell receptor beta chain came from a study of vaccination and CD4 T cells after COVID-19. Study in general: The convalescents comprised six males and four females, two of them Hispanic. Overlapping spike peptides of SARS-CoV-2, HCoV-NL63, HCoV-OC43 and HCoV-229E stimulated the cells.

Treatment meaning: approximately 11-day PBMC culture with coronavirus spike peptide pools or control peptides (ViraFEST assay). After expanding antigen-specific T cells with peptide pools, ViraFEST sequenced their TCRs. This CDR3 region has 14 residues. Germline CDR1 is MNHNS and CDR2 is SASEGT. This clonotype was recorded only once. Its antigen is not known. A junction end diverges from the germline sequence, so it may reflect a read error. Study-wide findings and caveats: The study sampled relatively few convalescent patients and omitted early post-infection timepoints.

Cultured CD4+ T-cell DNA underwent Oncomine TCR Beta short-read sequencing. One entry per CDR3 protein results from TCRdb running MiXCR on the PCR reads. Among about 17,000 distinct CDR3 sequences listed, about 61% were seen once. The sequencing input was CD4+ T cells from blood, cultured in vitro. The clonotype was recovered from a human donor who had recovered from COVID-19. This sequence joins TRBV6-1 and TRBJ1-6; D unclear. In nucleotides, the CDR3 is TGTGCCAGCAGTGATTTTGCCTATTATTCACCCCTCCACTTT. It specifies CASSDFAYYSPLHF.